Listed below are T cell receptor beta chains from one sample, sequenced in a study of T-cell reconstitution after alpha-beta-depleted transplantation in children. Via MiXCR, TCRdb re-called the PCR reads, giving one row per CDR3 protein. The sample yields 330,000 or so distinct CDR3 sequences, roughly 9.1% seen once. The sample in question was PBMCs, obtained before TCRalphabeta/CD19-depleted stem cell transplant. The receptors here all came from a boy under two years old with acute myeloid leukemia, due to receive a stem cell transplant. Both conserved end residues are part of each CDR3. D genes are given only for firm matches. Clone size appears in some rows only: once, few, many, or a class for an expanded clone.

D gene: -; clone size: many; J gene: TRBJ2-2; V gene: TRBV2; CDR3 protein: CASMNREATGELFF; CDR3 DNA: TGTGCCAGCATGAACAGAGAGGCCACCGGGGAGCTGTTTTTT
D gene: -; clone size: many; J gene: TRBJ1-2; V gene: TRBV5-1; CDR3 protein: CASSLETSYGYTF; CDR3 DNA: TGCGCCAGCAGCTTGGAAACCAGCTATGGCTACACCTTC
D gene: -; clone size: many; J gene: TRBJ1-5; V gene: TRBV28; CDR3 protein: CASSLALGYSNQPQHF; CDR3 DNA: TGTGCCAGCAGTTTAGCCCTCGGATATAGCAATCAGCCCCAGCATTTT
D gene: -; clone size: many; J gene: TRBJ1-5; V gene: TRBV12-3/TRBV12-4; CDR3 protein: CASSFQGSGNQPQHF; CDR3 DNA: TGTGCCAGCAGTTTTCAGGGGTCCGGCAATCAGCCCCAGCATTTT
D gene: TRBD2; clone size: -; J gene: TRBJ2-4; V gene: TRBV28; CDR3 protein: CASSLDRGLAGGIQYF; CDR3 DNA: TGTGCCAGCAGTTTAGACCGGGGACTAGCGGGAGGGATTCAGTACTTC
D gene: TRBD1; clone size: many; J gene: TRBJ1-2; V gene: TRBV20-1; CDR3 protein: CSASPTQGIYGYTF; CDR3 DNA: TGCAGTGCTAGCCCCACACAGGGGATCTATGGCTACACCTTC
D gene: TRBD2; clone size: many; J gene: TRBJ2-7; V gene: TRBV28; CDR3 protein: CASSLGLAEAGNYEQYF; CDR3 DNA: TGTGCCAGCAGTTTGGGACTAGCGGAGGCTGGGAACTACGAGCAGTACTTC
D gene: TRBD2; clone size: -; J gene: TRBJ2-1; V gene: TRBV7-3; CDR3 protein: CASSPTSGPNNEQFF; CDR3 DNA: TGTGCCAGCAGTCCTACTAGCGGGCCTAACAATGAGCAGTTCTTC
D gene: TRBD2; clone size: few; J gene: TRBJ2-1; V gene: TRBV29-1; CDR3 protein: CSVEPTLGLSGRARNEQFF; CDR3 DNA: TGCAGCGTTGAACCTACCCTTGGGCTTAGCGGGAGGGCCCGCAATGAGCAGTTCTTC
D gene: TRBD1; clone size: many; J gene: TRBJ2-7; V gene: TRBV20-1; CDR3 protein: CSARDPGTDITREQYF; CDR3 DNA: TGCAGTGCTAGAGATCCCGGGACAGATATTACGAGGGAGCAGTACTTC
D gene: TRBD1; clone size: many; J gene: TRBJ2-7; V gene: TRBV7-2; CDR3 protein: CASSLSPYRDSYEQYF; CDR3 DNA: TGTGCCAGCAGCTTATCCCCTTACCGGGACAGCTACGAGCAGTACTTC